The rows below give T cell receptor beta chains drawn from one sample of a study of naive and memory T cell subsets. Using its own MiXCR run on the UMI-ligation and nested PCR reads, TCRdb lists one record per CDR3 protein. The table records more than 120,000 distinct CDR3 sequences, approximately 18% of them present only once. Material: naive CD8+ T cells from blood. These TCRs come from a human donor in good health. The CDR3 runs from the conserved cysteine through the conserved F or W. Fields, in order: J gene, clone size, V gene, D gene, CDR3 DNA, CDR3 protein. A D gene is named only where the DNA matches it firmly. Some rows mark clone size as missing; the rest say once, few, many or name a class of expanded clone.

>TRBJ1-1|NA|TRBV6-6|TRBD1
TGTGCCAGCGGACAGGGCATGAACACTGAAGCTTTCTTT
CASGQGMNTEAFF
>TRBJ2-2|few|TRBV27|NA
TGTGCCAGCAGTCTGGATTATTGGACATCGAACACCGGGGAGCTGTTTTTT
CASSLDYWTSNTGELFF
>TRBJ1-1|many|TRBV6-1|NA
TGTGCCAGCAGTGTTGGTGTTCGGGAGAACACTGAAGCTTTCTTT
CASSVGVRENTEAFF
>TRBJ2-7|NA|TRBV13|TRBD1
TGTGCCAGCAGCTTAGATTCCGGGACAGTTGGCTACGAGCAGTACTTC
CASSLDSGTVGYEQYF
>TRBJ2-3|NA|TRBV28|NA
TGTGCCAGCAGCGCTGCGGATACGCAGTATTTT
CASSAADTQYF
>TRBJ1-1|few|TRBV9|TRBD1
TGTGCCAGCAGCGCAGGGACAGCTGAAGCTTTCTTT
CASSAGTAEAFF
>TRBJ1-5|few|TRBV12-3/TRBV12-4|NA
TGTGCCAGCAGTTTAGTCGGGTCCCAGCCCCAGCATTTT
CASSLVGSQPQHF
>TRBJ2-7|few|TRBV7-9|TRBD1
TGTGCCAGCAGCTTAGGAGGACAGGTTTTCTACGAGCAGTACTTC
CASSLGGQVFYEQYF
>TRBJ1-1|NA|TRBV28|NA
TGTGCCAGCAGTAGCCCGGCGGCTGGCGAAGCTTTCTTT
CASSSPAAGEAFF
>TRBJ1-6|few|TRBV5-1|NA
TGCGCCAGCAGCTTTACAGGGTTGAATTCACCCCTCCACTTT
CASSFTGLNSPLHF
>TRBJ2-3|NA|TRBV5-1|NA
TGCGCCAGCAGTTGGACGGGCATCACAGATACGCAGTATTTT
CASSWTGITDTQYF
>TRBJ2-7|few|TRBV29-1|NA
TGCAGCGTTGGTGGGGGGACGCACTACGAGCAGTACTTC
CSVGGGTHYEQYF
>TRBJ2-3|few|TRBV29-1|TRBD2
TGCAGCGTTGGACGGGAGGTGTTGAGCACAGATACGCAGTATTTT
CSVGREVLSTDTQYF
>TRBJ2-7|few|TRBV28|TRBD2
TGTGCCAGCAACTTCCTCCTAACGGGAGGGTCCTACGAGCAGTACTTC
CASNFLLTGGSYEQYF
>TRBJ2-1|NA|TRBV4-3|TRBD1
TGCGCCAGCAGCCAAGATTCCGAGACAGGGGGGTCGGACGAGCAGTTCTTC
CASSQDSETGGSDEQFF
>TRBJ2-4|few|TRBV6-2/TRBV6-3|NA
TGTGCCAGCAGTGAAGTCACCATAGCCAAAAACATTCAGTACTTC
CASSEVTIAKNIQYF
>TRBJ2-7|few|TRBV4-1|TRBD2
TGCGCCAGCAGCCATTGGCCAGCGGGAGTAAGCGAGCAGTACTTC
CASSHWPAGVSEQYF
>TRBJ2-1|NA|TRBV15|TRBD2
TGTGCCACCGGTAGCGGGGAGTTTTACCATGAGCAGTTCTTC
CATGSGEFYHEQFF
>TRBJ1-5|NA|TRBV19|NA
TGTGCCAGTAGTCCCCGGGACATAGACAATCAGCCCCAGCATTTT
CASSPRDIDNQPQHF
>TRBJ1-5|few|TRBV19|NA
TGTGCCAGTAGTGGAGGGGACATTCTCCCAGGGCCCCAGCATTTT
CASSGGDILPGPQHF
>TRBJ2-3|few|TRBV9|TRBD2
TGTGCCAGCAGCCCCACTCTAGCGGGGGGGGGAGATACGCAGTATTTT
CASSPTLAGGGDTQYF
>TRBJ2-3|few|TRBV3-1|NA
TGTGCCAGCAGCCAAAGGCTTAACACAGATACGCAGTATTTT
CASSQRLNTDTQYF
>TRBJ1-1|NA|TRBV27|NA
TGTGCCAGCAGTCCCAGGGTTGGCACTGAAGCTTTCTTT
CASSPRVGTEAFF